The 32 T cell receptor beta chains below all came from one sample that was sequenced in a study of molecular identifiers for immune sequencing clone quantification. One entry per CDR3 protein results from TCRdb running MiXCR on the PCR reads. Of hundreds of thousands of distinct CDR3 sequences listed, about 20% are singletons. What was sequenced was naive CD8+ T cells from blood, with Jurkat cell RNA spiked in. Subset here: FACS-sorted CD8+CD4-CCR7+CD45RA+ naive T cells. Receptors were obtained from a human donor in good health. Some libraries in this study had Jurkat cell RNA spiked in.

This clonotype was observed at least ten times. V gene TRBV27 combines with J gene TRBJ2-3, with D perhaps TRBD2 (5 bases). V lost 6 bases, J lost 7 bases, and 14 bases lay in between. This CDR3 has 13 residues. Germline CDR1 reads MNHEY; CDR2 reads SMNVEV (reference sequence). This CDR3 reads CASSPSGVHTQYF. The CDR3 coding sequence is TGTGCCAGCAGCCCCAGCGGAGTTCATACGCAGTATTTT.

This chain joins TRBV13 and TRBJ2-7; D uncertain. V shed 0 bases and J shed 3 bases, with 9 bases lying between them. The CDR3 spans 14 residues. Germline assignment: CDR1 PRHDT and CDR2 FYEKMQ (reference sequence). CDR3 in amino acids: CASSLGRLFYEQYF. DNA for the CDR3: TGTGCCAGCAGCTTAGGCCGGTTATTCTACGAGCAGTACTTC.

Details on this clonotype: A single base separates this from a much larger clone, so it may be a read error. The chain uses TRBV5-1 and TRBJ2-3; a possible D gene is TRBD2 (5 bases). The germline CDR1 and CDR2 sequences are SGHRS and YFSETQ. CDR3 size: 17 residues. V was trimmed by 6 bases and J by 3 bases, leaving 23 bases between them. DNA of the CDR3: TGCGCCAGCAAGACGTCAACCATTCCAGGAGGTACAGATACGCAGTATTTT. As protein: CASKTSTIPGGTDTQYF.

In its sample, this clonotype was seen many times. The V and J genes are TRBV5-4 and TRBJ2-3; TRBD1 agrees at 8 bases. Trimming removed 4 bases from V and 4 bases from J; junction bases left unmatched: 8. Germline V gene sequence: CDR1 SGHNT, CDR2 YYREEE (reference sequence). The CDR3 extends over 15 amino acids. For the CDR3, the DNA is TGTGCCAGCAGCCGGACAGGGAGTGGGTCAGATACGCAGTATTTT. This codes for CASSRTGSGSDTQYF.

For this clonotype: Being one base from a much bigger clone, this may be a read error. V is TRBV28 and J is TRBJ1-3, with 11 bases lining up with TRBD1. Per germline, CDR1 MDHEN and CDR2 SYDVKM. This CDR3 contains 17 residues. In nucleotides, the CDR3 is TGTGCCAGCAGTTTTATGGACAGGGGGCTTGGTGGAGACACCATATATTTT. This encodes CASSFMDRGLGGDTIYF.

The gene calls are TRBV6-2 or TRBV6-3 and TRBJ2-7; no reliable D call. This CDR3 comprises 16 residues. Per the germline V gene, CDR1 is MNHEY and CDR2 is SVGEGT. Trimming removed 0 bases at V and 0 bases at J, with 12 bases between. The CDR3 bases are TGTGCCAGCAGTTACTCGAAGATGCGTTCCTCCTACGAGCAGTACTTC. Protein product: CASSYSKMRSSYEQYF.

As to this clonotype: A read error may account for a junction end that differs from germline. The chain couples TRBV11-2 to TRBJ2-7; TRBD2 is a possible D gene (6 bases). This CDR3 contains 16 residues. CDR1 SGHAT and CDR2 FQNNGV come from the germline V gene. The CDR3 DNA follows: TGTGCCAGCAGCCCTAGCGACTACCAAGGACTCTACGAGCAGTGCTTC. Protein product: CASSPSDYQGLYEQCF.

This clonotype appeared many times. The chain combines TRBV6-1 with TRBJ2-7; unclear D gene. CDR3 length equals 15 residues. CDR1 MNHNS and CDR2 SASEGT come from the germline V gene. V was clipped by 8 bases and J by 7 bases, with 24 bases between them. CDR3 region: CASLVGPALAGEQYF. CDR3 nucleotide sequence: TGTGCCAGCCTCGTAGGCCCGGCCTTGGCTGGAGAGCAGTACTTC.

Note on this clonotype: A single base separates this from a much larger clone, so it may be a read error. It is likely a read error, because the conserved phenylalanine at the end of the CDR3 is missing. This chain uses TRBV3-1 with TRBJ1-1; D perhaps matches TRBD1 (5 bases). In germline, CDR1 is LGHDT, CDR2 YNNKEL (reference sequence). The length of the CDR3 is 12 residues. Trimming removed 3 bases at V and 6 bases at J, with 8 bases between. The CDR3 reads CASSHGGAEAFS. The CDR3 nucleotides are TGTGCCAGCAGCCATGGGGGGGCTGAAGCTTTCTCT.

This clonotype was seen at least ten times. The V and J genes are TRBV7-9 and TRBJ2-1; D call uncertain. The V gene's germline CDR1 is SEHNR and CDR2 FQNEAQ (reference sequence). This CDR3 is 12 amino acids long. The V end was cut by 2 bases, the J end by 10 bases, with 9 bases between. For the CDR3, the DNA is TGTGCCAGCAGCTTACCCAGTAGCGAGCAGTTCTTC. Translated: CASSLPSSEQFF.

V gene TRBV2 combines with J gene TRBJ2-2; D unclear. Germline assignment: CDR1 SNHLY and CDR2 FYNNEI. V was pared by 7 bases and J by 8 bases, with 8 bases between. CDR3 length equals 11 residues. The CDR3 DNA reads TGTGCCAGCACCTCAGCGGGGGAGCTGTTTTTT. This translates into CASTSAGELFF.

The count of this clonotype is one. V and J are TRBV4-3 and TRBJ1-2, with TRBD1 as a possible D gene (5 bases). The V end lost 4 bases, the J end lost 2 bases, and 11 bases lay between the germline ends. The CDR3 length is 14 residues. Germline CDR1 and CDR2: LGHNA and YSLEER. In nucleotides, the CDR3 is TGCGCCAGCAGCCCTCCCAGACAGAACTATGGCTACACCTTC. Translation gives CASSPPRQNYGYTF.

This clonotype occurred many times. The CDR3 DNA reads as TGTGCCAGCAGCTTAGTCAGTCCCGGCAAAGAGACCCAGTACTTC. Translating gives CASSLVSPGKETQYF. This chain joins TRBV11-2 and TRBJ2-5; D unresolved. The CDR3 contains 15 residues. V dropped 1 base and J dropped 3 bases, with 12 bases sitting between them. From germline, CDR1 is SGHAT and CDR2 FQNNGV.

This clonotype appeared many times. This chain connects TRBV7-9 to TRBJ2-7; no clear D. This CDR3 region has 15 residues. Germline values: CDR1 SEHNR, CDR2 FQNEAQ (reference sequence). Trimming left V 2 bases short and J 7 bases short, with 18 bases between. For the CDR3, the DNA is TGTGCCAGCAGCTTAACCAACGTTGTGGGCGAGGAGCAGTACTTC. Its translation: CASSLTNVVGEEQYF. Full variable domain (missing parts from reference TRBV7-9 and TRBJ2-7): DTGVSQNPRHKITKRGQNVTFRCDPISEHNRLYWYRQTLGQGPEFLTYFQNEAQLEKSRLLSDRFSAERPKGSFSTLEIQRTEQGDSAMYLCASSLTNVVGEEQYFGPGTRLTVT.

Note on this clonotype: This may arise from a read error, as a much more abundant clone is one base away. Since no conserved phenylalanine or tryptophan closes the CDR3, a read error is the likely cause. The CDR3 bases are TGTGCCAGCAGTGTCACAGGTCCTAATGAAAAACTGTTTCTT. Translation gives CASSVTGPNEKLFL. V usage is TRBV2 and J usage is TRBJ1-4; D is possibly TRBD1 (5 bases). CDR3 length: 14 amino acids. Germline CDR1 reads SNHLY; CDR2 reads FYNNEI. Trimming cost V 4 bases and J 3 bases, with 9 bases left between them.

This clonotype was seen ten or more times. Written as DNA, the CDR3 is TGTGCCAGCAAGGTAGCGGGTAGCACAGATACGCAGTATTTT. This gives the protein CASKVAGSTDTQYF. The chain employs TRBV2 and TRBJ2-3; 7 positions match TRBD2. V dropped 7 bases and J dropped 0; count of bases not matched to a gene: 4. CDR3 size: 14 residues. Per germline, CDR1 SNHLY and CDR2 FYNNEI.

Note on this clonotype: A clone one base away is much larger, so this may be a read error. The chain links TRBV12-3 or TRBV12-4 to TRBJ2-4; D gene unclear. The CDR3 is made up of 13 amino acids. In nucleotides, the CDR3 is TGTGCCAGCAGTGGGGTAGCCAAAAGCATTCAGTACTTC. This translates into CASSGVAKSIQYF.

Of note for this clonotype: The conserved phenylalanine or tryptophan normally closing the CDR3 is absent here, so this likely arose from a read error. The rearrangement uses TRBV7-9 and TRBJ2-1; 9 bases align to TRBD2. The length of the CDR3 is 14 residues. With 4 bases clipped from V and 6 bases from J, the junction kept 4 bases outside the gene matches. Germline-derived CDR1 and CDR2 are SEHNR and FQNEAQ (reference sequence). The CDR3 here is CASSWGLAGNEQFS. The CDR3 DNA reads as TGTGCCAGCAGCTGGGGACTAGCAGGCAATGAGCAGTTCTCC.

The V and J genes are TRBV4-1 and TRBJ2-7; D gene uncertain. CDR1 MGHRA and CDR2 YSYEKL come from the germline V gene. This CDR3 has 13 residues. Trimming cost V 4 bases and J 5 bases, with 12 bases left between them. The CDR3 sequence is CASSLYGRDEQYF. CDR3 in DNA: TGCGCCAGCAGCCTGTACGGACGCGACGAGCAGTACTTC.

The rearrangement links TRBV10-3 to TRBJ2-1; 9 bases line up with TRBD1. In germline, CDR1 is ENHRY, CDR2 SYGVKD. There are 18 residues in the CDR3. The junction had 16 bases not matched to a gene; V was cut back by 4 bases and J by 6 bases. CDR3 sequence (DNA): TGTGCCATCAGTGTGGGAGGCGGGACAGGGTCCATGGGCAATGAGCAGTTCTTC. Translated, it gives CAISVGGGTGSMGNEQFF.

This clonotype was counted ten times or more. The chain carries TRBV24-1 and TRBJ2-1; 8 bases line up with TRBD1. The CDR3 sequence is 18 residues long. Germline trimming cut 4 bases from V and 12 bases from J; bases unmatched to any gene: 22. The V gene's germline CDR1 is KGHDR and CDR2 SFDVKD. The CDR3 nucleotides read TGTGCCACCAGTGACCGAGCCGATTGGACAGGGAAAGGGGATCGGCAGTTCTTC. It translates to CATSDRADWTGKGDRQFF.

This clonotype has only a few counts. J is TRBJ2-1 and V is TRBV9; no definite D call. Germline V gives CDR1 SGDLS, CDR2 YYNGEE. The CDR3 contains 13 residues. V lost 4 bases to trimming and J lost 6 bases, with 11 bases between them. CDR3 sequence (DNA): TGTGCCAGCAGCTTCAGAGGTGGCAATGAGCAGTTCTTC. Protein sequence: CASSFRGGNEQFF.

Comments on this clonotype: One end of the junction is discordant with germline, which a read error may explain. This chain connects TRBV6-2 or TRBV6-3 to TRBJ2-6; TRBD1 is a possible D gene (5 bases). From germline, CDR1 is MNHEY and CDR2 SVGEGT. The CDR3 totals 16 residues. As DNA, the CDR3 is TGCGCCAGCAGTTACTCGATAGGCTCTGGGGCCAACGTCCCGACTTTC. This translates into CASSYSIGSGANVPTF.

This clonotype was observed a few times. This chain uses TRBV18 with TRBJ1-2; possible D gene TRBD1, 6 bases. Germline CDR1 is KGHSH and CDR2 is LQKENI. The V end lost 6 bases, the J end lost 2 bases, and 10 bases lay between the germline ends. The CDR3 loop spans 13 amino acids. As DNA, the CDR3 is TGTGCCAGCTCGAGCGGACAGAACTATGGCTACACCTTC. This encodes CASSSGQNYGYTF.

To note about this clonotype: Since the CDR3 does not end with the conserved phenylalanine or tryptophan, this likely comes from a read error. The J gene is TRBJ1-1, the V gene TRBV5-1; D is possibly TRBD1 (5 bases). Germline V gene sequence: CDR1 SGHRS, CDR2 YFSETQ. This CDR3 is built from 15 residues. In nucleotides, the CDR3 is TGCGCCGGCAGCTTGTGGGAGGGACTCAACACTGAAGCTTTCCTT. Residues: CAGSLWEGLNTEAFL.

Many counts were recorded for this clonotype. The chain combines TRBV20-1 with TRBJ2-7, with D unclear. The CDR3 has 13 amino acids. V gave up 0 bases and J gave up 0 bases, with 6 bases separating them. Germline assignment: CDR1 DFQATT and CDR2 SNEGSKA (reference sequence). This CDR3 reads CSARDMSSYEQYF. CDR3 nucleotides: TGCAGTGCTAGAGATATGTCCTCCTACGAGCAGTACTTC.

This clonotype was seen at least ten times. For the CDR3, the DNA is TGTGCCAGCAGCTCCCAAAAGGGCAGGAGTCGAGAGTCGGAAAAACTGTTTTTT. Encoded protein: CASSSQKGRSRESEKLFF. The rearrangement links TRBV7-9 to TRBJ1-4; no reliable D call. The CDR3 loop spans 18 amino acids. With 4 bases removed from V and 8 bases from J, the gap between germline ends came to 26 bases. Germline lookup yields CDR1 SEHNR and CDR2 FQNEAQ (reference sequence). The variable domain in full, completed from reference TRBV7-9 and TRBJ1-4, reads DTGVSQNPRHKITKRGQNVTFRCDPISEHNRLYWYRQTLGQGPEFLTYFQNEAQLEKSRLLSDRFSAERPKGSFSTLEIQRTEQGDSAMYLCASSSQKGRSRESEKLFFGSGTQLSVL.

The rearrangement links TRBV12-3 or TRBV12-4 to TRBJ1-1; D uncertain. This CDR3 region has 12 residues. Deletions cut 10 bases from V and 1 base from J, with 10 bases between. The CDR3: CATAWENTEAFF. The CDR3 region has the DNA TGTGCCACAGCATGGGAGAACACTGAAGCTTTCTTT.

Worth noting for this clonotype: Being one base from a much bigger clone, this may be a read error. The genes are TRBV5-3 and TRBJ2-1, with D maybe TRBD2 (5 bases). TRBV5-3 is sorted into the ORF group, with uncertain function. The CDR3 has 15 amino acids. The DNA for the CDR3 is TGTGCCAGCAGCCCTGACCCGGGGAATTACAATGAGCAGCTCTTC. Translating gives CASSPDPGNYNEQLF.

This clonotype was counted only a few times. The gene calls are TRBV18 and TRBJ2-7, with D tentatively TRBD1 (5 bases). V lost 0 bases and J lost 0, with 12 bases in between. There are 16 residues in the CDR3. Germline CDR1 KGHSH, CDR2 LQKENI. The CDR3 region is CASSPPEGEVSYEQYF. In DNA, the CDR3 is TGTGCCAGCTCACCACCGGAAGGGGAAGTCTCCTACGAGCAGTACTTC.

This clonotype was found a few times. CDR3 residues: CSVEEGTGDGYTF. DNA for the CDR3: TGCAGCGTTGAAGAGGGGACAGGGGATGGCTACACCTTC. The V call is TRBV29-1, the J call TRBJ1-2; 10 bases line up with TRBD1. This CDR3 region has 13 residues. Germline V gene data show CDR1 as SQVTM and CDR2 as ANQGSEA. The V segment lost 0 bases and the J segment 6 bases; nucleotides outside the gene matches: 1.

This clonotype showed up just a few times. This sequence joins TRBV6-2 or TRBV6-3 and TRBJ2-1; D is unresolved. CDR3 size: 11 residues. The V end was cut by 5 bases, the J end by 8 bases, with 7 bases between. Looked up from germline, CDR1 is MNHEY and CDR2 is SVGEGT. The DNA of the CDR3 is TGTGCCAGCAGTCCACTGGATGAGCAGTTCTTC. Its protein is CASSPLDEQFF.